The following is a T cell receptor beta chain sequence with its context. The sample comes from a study of blood T cell repertoires in COVID-19. As for the study in general: T cells, B-cell-depleted T cells, or PBMCs supplied cDNA or gDNA.

Clones were read by immunoSEQ multiplex PCR, and TCRdb kept only the in-frame ones, dropping some. The data hold over 100,000 clones, with almost 80% observed a single time. V was pared by 2 bases and J by 0 bases, with 10 bases between. Germline lookup yields CDR1 KGHSH and CDR2 LQKENI. This CDR3 has 16 amino acids. The chain couples TRBV18 to TRBJ2-2; D is uncertain. The sample consisted of peripheral blood. This sequence was found in a man aged 60-69 years with active or convalescent COVID-19. The CDR3 is CASSPVEASNTGELFF. The CDR3 nucleotides read TGTGCCAGCTCACCAGTCGAAGCTTCGAACACCGGGGAGCTGTTTTTT.